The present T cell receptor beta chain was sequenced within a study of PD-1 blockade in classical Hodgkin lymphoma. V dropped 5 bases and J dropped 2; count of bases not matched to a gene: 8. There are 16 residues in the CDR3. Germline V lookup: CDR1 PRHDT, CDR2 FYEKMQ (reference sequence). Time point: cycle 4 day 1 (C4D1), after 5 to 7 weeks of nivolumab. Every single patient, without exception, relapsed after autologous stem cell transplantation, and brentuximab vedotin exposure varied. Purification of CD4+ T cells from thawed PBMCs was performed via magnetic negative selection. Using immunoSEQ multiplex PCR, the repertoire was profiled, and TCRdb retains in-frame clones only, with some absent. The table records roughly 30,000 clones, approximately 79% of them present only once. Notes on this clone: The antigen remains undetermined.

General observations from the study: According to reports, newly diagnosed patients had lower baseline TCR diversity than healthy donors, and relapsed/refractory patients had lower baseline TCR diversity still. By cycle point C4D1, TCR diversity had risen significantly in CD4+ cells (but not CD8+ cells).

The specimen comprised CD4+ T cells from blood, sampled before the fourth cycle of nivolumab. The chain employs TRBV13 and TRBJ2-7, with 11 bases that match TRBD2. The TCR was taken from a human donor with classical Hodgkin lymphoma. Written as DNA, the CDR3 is TGTGCCAGCAGCGAAGGACTAGCGGGCTTTCCCTACGAGCAGTACTTC. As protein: CASSEGLAGFPYEQYF.